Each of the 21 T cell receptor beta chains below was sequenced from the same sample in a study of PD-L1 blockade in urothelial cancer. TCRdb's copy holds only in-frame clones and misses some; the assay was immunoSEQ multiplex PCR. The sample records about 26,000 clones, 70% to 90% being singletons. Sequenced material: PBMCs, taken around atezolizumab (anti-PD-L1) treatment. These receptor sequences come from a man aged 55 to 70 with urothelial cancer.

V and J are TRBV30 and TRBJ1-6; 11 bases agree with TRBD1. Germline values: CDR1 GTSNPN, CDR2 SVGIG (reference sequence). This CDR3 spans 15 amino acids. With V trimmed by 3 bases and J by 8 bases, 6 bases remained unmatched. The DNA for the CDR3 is TGTGCCTGGAGACGGACAGGGGGCGTGGATTCACCCCTCCACTTT. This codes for CAWRRTGGVDSPLHF.

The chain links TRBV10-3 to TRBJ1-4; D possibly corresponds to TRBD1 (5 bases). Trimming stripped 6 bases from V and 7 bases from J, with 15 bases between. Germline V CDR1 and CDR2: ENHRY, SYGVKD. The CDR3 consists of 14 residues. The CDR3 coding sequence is TGTGCCATCAGGGCCGGGGGGATGAGTGAAAAACTGTTTTTT. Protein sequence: CAIRAGGMSEKLFF.

This CDR3 reads CASSRSDRGRDGYTF. CDR3 sequence (DNA): TGCGCCAGCAGCCGCTCCGACAGGGGGAGGGATGGCTACACCTTC. The rearrangement uses TRBV4-1 and TRBJ1-2; 9 bases map to TRBD1. CDR3 length: 15 amino acids. CDR1 is MGHRA, CDR2 YSYEKL, per germline. V lost 4 bases, J lost 6 bases, and 9 bases stayed unmatched.

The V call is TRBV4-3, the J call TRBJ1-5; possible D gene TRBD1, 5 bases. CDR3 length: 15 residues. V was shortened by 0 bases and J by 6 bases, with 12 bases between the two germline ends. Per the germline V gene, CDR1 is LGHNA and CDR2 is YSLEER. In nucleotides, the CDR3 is TGCGCCAGCAGCCAAGATCGAGGGGAGGCTCAGCCCCAGCATTTT. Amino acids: CASSQDRGEAQPQHF.

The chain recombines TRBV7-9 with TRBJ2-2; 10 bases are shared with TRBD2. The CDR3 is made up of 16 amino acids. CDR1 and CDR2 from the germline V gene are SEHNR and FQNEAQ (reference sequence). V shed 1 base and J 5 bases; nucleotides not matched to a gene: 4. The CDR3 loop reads CASSLGLAGETGELFF. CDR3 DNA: TGTGCCAGCAGCTTAGGTCTAGCGGGAGAGACCGGGGAGCTGTTTTTT.

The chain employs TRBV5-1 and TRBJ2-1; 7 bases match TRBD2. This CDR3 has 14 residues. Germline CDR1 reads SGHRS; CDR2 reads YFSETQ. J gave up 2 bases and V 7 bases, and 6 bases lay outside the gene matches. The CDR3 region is CASGPSGAYNEQFF. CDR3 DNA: TGCGCCAGCGGCCCAAGCGGGGCCTACAATGAGCAGTTCTTC.

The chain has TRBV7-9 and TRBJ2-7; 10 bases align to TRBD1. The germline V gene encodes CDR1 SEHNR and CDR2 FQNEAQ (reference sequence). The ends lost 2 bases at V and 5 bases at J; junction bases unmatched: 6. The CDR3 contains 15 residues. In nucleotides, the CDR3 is TGTGCCAGCAGCTTACGAAGCGGGACAGGGGACGAGCAGTACTTC. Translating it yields CASSLRSGTGDEQYF.

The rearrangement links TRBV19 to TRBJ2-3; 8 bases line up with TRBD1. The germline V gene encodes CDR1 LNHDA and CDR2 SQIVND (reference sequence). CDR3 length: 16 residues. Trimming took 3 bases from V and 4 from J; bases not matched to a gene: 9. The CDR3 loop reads CASSIVVGTGPDTQYF. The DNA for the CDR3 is TGTGCCAGTAGTATTGTTGTTGGGACAGGACCAGATACGCAGTATTTT.

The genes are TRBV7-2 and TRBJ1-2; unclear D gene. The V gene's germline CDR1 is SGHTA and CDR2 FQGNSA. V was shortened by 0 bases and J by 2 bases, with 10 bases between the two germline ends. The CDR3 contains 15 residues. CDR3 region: CASSLAGRSNYGYTF. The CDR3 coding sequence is TGTGCCAGCAGCTTAGCTGGCAGATCAAACTATGGCTACACCTTC.

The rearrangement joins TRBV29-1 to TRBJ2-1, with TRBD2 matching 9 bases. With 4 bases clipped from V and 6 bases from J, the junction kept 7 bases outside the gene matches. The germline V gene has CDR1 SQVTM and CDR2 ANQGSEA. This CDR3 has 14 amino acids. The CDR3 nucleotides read TGCAGCGTTGGGGCGGGGGGGGCAGGCAATGAGCAGTTCTTC. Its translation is CSVGAGGAGNEQFF.

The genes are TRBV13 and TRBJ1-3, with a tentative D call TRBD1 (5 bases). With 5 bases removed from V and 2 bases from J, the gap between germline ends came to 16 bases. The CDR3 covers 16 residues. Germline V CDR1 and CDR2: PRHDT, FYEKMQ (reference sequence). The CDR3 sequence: CASSPNTGPPGNTIYF. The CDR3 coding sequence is TGTGCCAGCAGCCCTAATACAGGTCCCCCTGGAAACACCATATATTTT.

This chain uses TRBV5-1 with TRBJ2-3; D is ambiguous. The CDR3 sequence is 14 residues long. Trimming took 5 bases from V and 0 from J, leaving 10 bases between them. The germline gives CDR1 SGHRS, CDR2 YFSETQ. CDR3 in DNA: TGCGCCAGCAGGTTACAAAGTAGCACAGATACGCAGTATTTT. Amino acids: CASRLQSSTDTQYF.

CDR3 residues: CAWSNRAYEQYF. The CDR3 DNA reads as TGTGCCTGGAGTAACAGGGCGTACGAGCAGTACTTC. The chain recombines TRBV30 with TRBJ2-7, with a tentative D call TRBD1 (6 bases). The CDR3 is 12 residues long. The V gene lost 2 bases and the J gene lost 4 bases, with 9 bases spanning the gap. Germline V gives CDR1 GTSNPN, CDR2 SVGIG (reference sequence).

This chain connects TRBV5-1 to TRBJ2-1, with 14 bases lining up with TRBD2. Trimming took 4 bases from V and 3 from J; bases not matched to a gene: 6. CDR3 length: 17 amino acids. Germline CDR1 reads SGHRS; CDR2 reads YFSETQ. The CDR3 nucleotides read TGCGCCAGCAGCACCGGGACTAGCGGGGGCCACTACAATGAGCAGTTCTTC. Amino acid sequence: CASSTGTSGGHYNEQFF.

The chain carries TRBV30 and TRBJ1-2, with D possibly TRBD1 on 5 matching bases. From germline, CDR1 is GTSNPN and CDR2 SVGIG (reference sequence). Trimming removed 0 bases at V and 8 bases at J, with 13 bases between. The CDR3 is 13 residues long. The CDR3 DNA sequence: TGTGCCTGGAGTGTACCGGCAGGGTTCGGCTACACCTTC. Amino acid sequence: CAWSVPAGFGYTF.

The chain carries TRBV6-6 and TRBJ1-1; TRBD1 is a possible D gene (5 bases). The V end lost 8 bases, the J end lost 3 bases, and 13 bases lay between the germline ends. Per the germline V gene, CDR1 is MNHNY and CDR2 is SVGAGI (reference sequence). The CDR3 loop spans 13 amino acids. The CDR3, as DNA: TGTGCCAGCCGGGGGGTTGGGGACACTGAAGCTTTCTTT. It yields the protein CASRGVGDTEAFF.

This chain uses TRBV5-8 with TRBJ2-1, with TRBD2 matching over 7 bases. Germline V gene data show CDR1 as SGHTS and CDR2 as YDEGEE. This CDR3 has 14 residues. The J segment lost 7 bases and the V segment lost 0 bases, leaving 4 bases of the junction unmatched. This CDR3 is CASSLAGGWNEQFF. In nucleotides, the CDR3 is TGTGCCAGCAGCTTGGCCGGGGGGTGGAATGAGCAGTTCTTC.

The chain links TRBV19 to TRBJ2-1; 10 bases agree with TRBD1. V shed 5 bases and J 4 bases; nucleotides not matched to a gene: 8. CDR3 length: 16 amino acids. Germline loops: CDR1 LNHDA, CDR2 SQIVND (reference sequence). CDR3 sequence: CASSQTGQGMYNEQFF. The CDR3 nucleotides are TGTGCCAGTAGTCAAACGGGACAGGGGATGTACAATGAGCAGTTCTTC.

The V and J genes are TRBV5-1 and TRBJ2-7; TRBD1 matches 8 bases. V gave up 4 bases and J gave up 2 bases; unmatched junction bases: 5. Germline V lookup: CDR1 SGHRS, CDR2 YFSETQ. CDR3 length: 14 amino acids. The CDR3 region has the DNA TGCGCCAGCAGCGTCGCAGGGGGCGCCTACGAGCAGTACTTC. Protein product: CASSVAGGAYEQYF.

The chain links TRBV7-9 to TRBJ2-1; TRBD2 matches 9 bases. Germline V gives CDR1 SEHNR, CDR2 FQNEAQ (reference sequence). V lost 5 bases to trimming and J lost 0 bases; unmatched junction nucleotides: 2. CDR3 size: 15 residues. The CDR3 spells CASSLSGSSYNEQFF. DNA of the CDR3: TGTGCCAGCAGCCTTAGCGGGAGCTCCTACAATGAGCAGTTCTTC.

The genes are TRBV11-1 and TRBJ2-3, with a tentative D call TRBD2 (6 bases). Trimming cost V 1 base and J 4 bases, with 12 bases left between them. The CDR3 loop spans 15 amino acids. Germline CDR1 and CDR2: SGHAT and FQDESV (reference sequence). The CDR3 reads CASSLVRGTSDTQYF. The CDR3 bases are TGTGCCAGCAGCTTAGTACGGGGGACCTCAGATACGCAGTATTTT.